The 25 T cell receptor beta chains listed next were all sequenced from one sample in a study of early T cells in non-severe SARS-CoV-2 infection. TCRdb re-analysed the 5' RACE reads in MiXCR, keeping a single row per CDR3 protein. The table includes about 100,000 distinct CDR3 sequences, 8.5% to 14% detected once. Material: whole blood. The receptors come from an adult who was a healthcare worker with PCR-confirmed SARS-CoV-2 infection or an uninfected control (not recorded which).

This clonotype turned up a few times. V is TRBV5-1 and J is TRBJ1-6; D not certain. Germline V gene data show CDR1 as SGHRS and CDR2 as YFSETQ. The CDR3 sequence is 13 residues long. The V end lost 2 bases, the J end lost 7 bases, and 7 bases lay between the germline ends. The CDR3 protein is CASSFDDNSPLHF. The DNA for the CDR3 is TGCGCCAGCAGCTTCGATGACAATTCACCCCTCCACTTT.

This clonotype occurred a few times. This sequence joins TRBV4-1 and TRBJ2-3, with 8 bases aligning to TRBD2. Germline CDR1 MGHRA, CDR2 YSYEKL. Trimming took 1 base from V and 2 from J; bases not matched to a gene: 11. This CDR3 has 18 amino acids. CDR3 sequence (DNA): TGCGCCAGCAGCCAAGCCCGGGGGGGTGGGTCTGACACAGATACGCAGTATTTT. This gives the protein CASSQARGGGSDTDTQYF.

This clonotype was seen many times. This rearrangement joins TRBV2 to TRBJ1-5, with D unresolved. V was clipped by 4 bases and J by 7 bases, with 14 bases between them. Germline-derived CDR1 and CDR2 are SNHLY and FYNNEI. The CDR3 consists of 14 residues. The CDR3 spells CASSGSSFRQPQHF. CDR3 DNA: TGTGCCAGCAGTGGAAGCAGTTTTCGGCAGCCCCAGCATTTT. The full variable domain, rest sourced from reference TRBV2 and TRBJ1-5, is EPEVTQTPSHQVTQMGQEVILRCVPISNHLYFYWYRQILGQKVEFLVSFYNNEISEKSEIFDDQFSVERPDGSNFTLKIRSTKLEDSAMYFCASSGSSFRQPQHFGDGTRLSIL.

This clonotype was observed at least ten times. The CDR3 protein is CATGERALTQYF. The CDR3 DNA follows: TGTGCCACCGGCGAGCGAGCGTTGACCCAGTACTTC. The chain couples TRBV5-4 to TRBJ2-5; D gene uncertain. This CDR3 contains 12 residues. CDR1 SGHNT and CDR2 YYREEE come from the germline V gene (reference sequence). V was trimmed by 9 bases and J by 7 bases, leaving 16 bases between them.

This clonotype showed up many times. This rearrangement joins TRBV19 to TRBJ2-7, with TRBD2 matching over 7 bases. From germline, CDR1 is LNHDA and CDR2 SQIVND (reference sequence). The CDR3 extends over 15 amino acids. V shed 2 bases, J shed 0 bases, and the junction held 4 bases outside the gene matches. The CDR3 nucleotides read TGTGCCAGTAGTATATTGGGCGGGAGCTCCTACGAGCAGTACTTC. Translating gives CASSILGGSSYEQYF.

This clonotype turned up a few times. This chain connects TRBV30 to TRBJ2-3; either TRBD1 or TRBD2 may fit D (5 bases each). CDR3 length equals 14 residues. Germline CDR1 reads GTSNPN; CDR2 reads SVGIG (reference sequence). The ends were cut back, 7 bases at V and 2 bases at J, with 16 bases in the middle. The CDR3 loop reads CASNPRGNTDTQYF. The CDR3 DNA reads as TGTGCCTCGAATCCCCGGGGCAACACAGATACGCAGTATTTT.

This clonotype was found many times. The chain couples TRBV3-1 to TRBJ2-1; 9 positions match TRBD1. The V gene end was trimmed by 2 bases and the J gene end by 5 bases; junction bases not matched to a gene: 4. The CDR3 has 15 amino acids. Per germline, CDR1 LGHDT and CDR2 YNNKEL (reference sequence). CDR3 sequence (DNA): TGTGCCAGCAGCCAAAGACAGGGGGGGAACAATGAGCAGTTCTTC. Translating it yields CASSQRQGGNNEQFF.

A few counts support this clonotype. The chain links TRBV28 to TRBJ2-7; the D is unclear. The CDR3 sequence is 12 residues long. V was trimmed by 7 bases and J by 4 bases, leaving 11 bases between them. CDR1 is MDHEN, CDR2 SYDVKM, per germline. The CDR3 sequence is CASIPAKYEQYF. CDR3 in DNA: TGTGCCAGCATTCCAGCTAAGTACGAGCAGTACTTC. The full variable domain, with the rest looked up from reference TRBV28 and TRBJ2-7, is DVKVTQSSRYLVKRTGEKVFLECVQDMDHENMFWYRQDPGLGLRLIYFSYDVKMKEKGDIPEGYSVSREKKERFSLILESASTNQTSMYLCASIPAKYEQYFGPGTRLTVT.

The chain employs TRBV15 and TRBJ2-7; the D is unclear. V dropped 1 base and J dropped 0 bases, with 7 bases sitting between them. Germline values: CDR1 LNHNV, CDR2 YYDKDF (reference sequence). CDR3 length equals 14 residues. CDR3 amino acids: CATSRAGSSYEQYF. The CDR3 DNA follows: TGTGCCACCAGCAGAGCCGGAAGCTCCTACGAGCAGTACTTC.

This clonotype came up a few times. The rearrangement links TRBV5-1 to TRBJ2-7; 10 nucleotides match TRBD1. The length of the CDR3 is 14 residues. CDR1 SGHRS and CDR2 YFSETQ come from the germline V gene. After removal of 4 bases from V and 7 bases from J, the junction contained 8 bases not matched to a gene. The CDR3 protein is CASSTRDRGGEQYF. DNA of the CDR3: TGCGCCAGCAGCACACGGGACAGGGGCGGTGAGCAGTACTTC.

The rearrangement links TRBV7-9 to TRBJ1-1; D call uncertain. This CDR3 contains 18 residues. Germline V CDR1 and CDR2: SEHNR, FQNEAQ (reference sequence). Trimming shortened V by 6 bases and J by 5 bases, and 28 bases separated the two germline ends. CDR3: CASSLVPHRILGETEAFF. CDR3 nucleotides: TGTGCCAGCAGTTTGGTCCCCCACCGTATCCTTGGAGAAACTGAAGCTTTCTTT.

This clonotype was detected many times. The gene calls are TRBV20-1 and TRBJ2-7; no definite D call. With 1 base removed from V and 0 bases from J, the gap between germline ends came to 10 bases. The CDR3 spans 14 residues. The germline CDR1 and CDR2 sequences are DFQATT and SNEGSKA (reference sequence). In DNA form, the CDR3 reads TGCAGTGCTAGAGTGCCGGGTAGCTCCTACGAGCAGTACTTC. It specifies CSARVPGSSYEQYF.

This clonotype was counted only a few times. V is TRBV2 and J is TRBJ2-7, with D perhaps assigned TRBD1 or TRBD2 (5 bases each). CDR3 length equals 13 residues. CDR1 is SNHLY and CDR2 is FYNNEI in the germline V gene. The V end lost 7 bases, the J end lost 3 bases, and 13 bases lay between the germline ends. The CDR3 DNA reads TGTGCCAGCAAAGTGGGGGTAAACTACGAGCAGTACTTC. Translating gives CASKVGVNYEQYF.

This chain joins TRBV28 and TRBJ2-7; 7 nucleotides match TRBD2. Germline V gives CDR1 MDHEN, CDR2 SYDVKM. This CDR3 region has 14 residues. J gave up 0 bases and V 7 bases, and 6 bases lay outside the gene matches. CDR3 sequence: CASKRDSSSYEQYF. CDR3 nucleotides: TGTGCCAGCAAGCGGGATTCGAGCTCCTACGAGCAGTACTTC.

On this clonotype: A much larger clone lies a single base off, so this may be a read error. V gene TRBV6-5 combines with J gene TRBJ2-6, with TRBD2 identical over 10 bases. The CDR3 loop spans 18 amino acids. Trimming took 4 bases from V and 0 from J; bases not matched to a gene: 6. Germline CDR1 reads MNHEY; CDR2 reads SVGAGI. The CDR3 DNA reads TGTGCCAGCAGTTCTCTAGCGGGAGCCCTCTCTGGGGCCAACGTCCTGACTTTC. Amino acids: CASSSLAGALSGANVLTF.

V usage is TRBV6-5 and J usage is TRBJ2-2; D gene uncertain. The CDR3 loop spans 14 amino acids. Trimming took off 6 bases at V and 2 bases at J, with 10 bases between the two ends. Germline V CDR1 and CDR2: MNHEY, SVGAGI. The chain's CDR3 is CASSSLSNTGELFF. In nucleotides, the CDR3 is TGTGCCAGCAGCTCCCTCTCCAACACCGGGGAGCTGTTTTTT.

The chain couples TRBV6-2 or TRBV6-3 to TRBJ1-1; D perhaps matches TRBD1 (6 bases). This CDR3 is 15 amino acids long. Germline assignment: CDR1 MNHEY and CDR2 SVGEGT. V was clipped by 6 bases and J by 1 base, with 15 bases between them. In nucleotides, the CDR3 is TGTGCCAGCAGGGCGCCGGGACAATCGAACACTGAAGCTTTCTTT. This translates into CASRAPGQSNTEAFF.

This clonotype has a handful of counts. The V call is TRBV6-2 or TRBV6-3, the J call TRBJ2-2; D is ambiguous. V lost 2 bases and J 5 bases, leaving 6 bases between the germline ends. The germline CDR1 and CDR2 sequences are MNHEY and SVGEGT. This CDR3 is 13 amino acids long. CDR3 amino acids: CASSYRLTGELFF. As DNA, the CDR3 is TGTGCCAGCAGTTACCGCCTAACCGGGGAGCTGTTTTTT.

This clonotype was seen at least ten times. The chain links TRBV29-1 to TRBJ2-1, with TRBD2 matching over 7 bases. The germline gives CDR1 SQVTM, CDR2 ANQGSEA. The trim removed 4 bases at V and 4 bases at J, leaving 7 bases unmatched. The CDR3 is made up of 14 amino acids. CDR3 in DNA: TGCAGCGTTGTGCTAGCGGCTACTTACAATGAGCAGTTCTTC. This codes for CSVVLAATYNEQFF.

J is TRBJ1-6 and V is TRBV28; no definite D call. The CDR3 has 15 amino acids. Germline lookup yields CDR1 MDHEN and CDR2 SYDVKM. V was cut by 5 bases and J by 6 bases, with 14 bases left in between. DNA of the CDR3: TGTGCCAGCAGTCCCCTCGGGGAAGGTAATTCACCCCTCCACTTT. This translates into CASSPLGEGNSPLHF.

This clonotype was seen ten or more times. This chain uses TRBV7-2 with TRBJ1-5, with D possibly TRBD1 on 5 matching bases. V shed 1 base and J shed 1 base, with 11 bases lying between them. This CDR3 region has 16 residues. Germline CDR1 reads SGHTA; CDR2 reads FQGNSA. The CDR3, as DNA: TGTGCCAGCAGCTTAGGATCCGGGGGGAGCAATCAGCCCCAGCATTTT. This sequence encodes CASSLGSGGSNQPQHF. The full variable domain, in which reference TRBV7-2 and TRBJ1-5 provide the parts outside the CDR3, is GAGVSQSPSNKVTEKGKDVELRCDPISGHTALYWYRQSLGQGLEFLIYFQGNSAPDKSGLPSDRFSAERTGGSVSTLTIQRTQQEDSAVYLCASSLGSGGSNQPQHFGDGTRLSIL.

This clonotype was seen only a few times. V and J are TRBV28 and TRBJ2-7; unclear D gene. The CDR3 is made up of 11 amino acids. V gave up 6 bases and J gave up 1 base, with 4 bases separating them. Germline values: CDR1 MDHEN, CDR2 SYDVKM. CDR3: CASRGSYEQYF. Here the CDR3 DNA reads TGTGCCAGCAGGGGTTCCTACGAGCAGTACTTC.

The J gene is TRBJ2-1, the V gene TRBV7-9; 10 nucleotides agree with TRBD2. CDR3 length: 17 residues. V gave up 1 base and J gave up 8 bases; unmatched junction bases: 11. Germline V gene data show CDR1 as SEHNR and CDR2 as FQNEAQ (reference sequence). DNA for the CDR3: TGTGCCAGCAGCTTAGGAGGTTGGGCTAGCGGGAGCGATGAGCAGTTCTTC. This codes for CASSLGGWASGSDEQFF.

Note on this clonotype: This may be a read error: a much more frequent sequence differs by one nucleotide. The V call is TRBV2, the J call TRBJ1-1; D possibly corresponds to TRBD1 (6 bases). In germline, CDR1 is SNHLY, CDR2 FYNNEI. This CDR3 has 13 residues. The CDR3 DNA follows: TGTTCCAGCAGTGAAACAGGGTACACTGAAGCTTTCTTT. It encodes CSSSETGYTEAFF.

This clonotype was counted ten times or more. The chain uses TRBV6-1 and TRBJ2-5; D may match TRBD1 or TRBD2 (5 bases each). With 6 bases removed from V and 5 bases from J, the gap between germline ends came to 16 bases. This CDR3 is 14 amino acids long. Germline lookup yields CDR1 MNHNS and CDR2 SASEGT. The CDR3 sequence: CASRLGPRTETQYF. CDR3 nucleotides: TGTGCCAGCAGACTGGGACCTCGGACGGAGACCCAGTACTTC.